Each of the 27 T cell receptor beta chains below was sequenced from the same sample in a study of T-cell reconstitution after alpha-beta-depleted transplantation in children. Using unique molecular identifiers, the investigators prepared the TCRbeta library. TCRdb called the PCR reads again in MiXCR, with one record for every CDR3 protein. The sample yields 440,000 or so distinct CDR3 sequences, 43% seen once. The sample consisted of PBMCs, taken before TCRalphabeta/CD19-depleted stem cell transplant. These receptors were obtained from a girl aged 2 to 9 with aplastic anemia, due to receive a stem cell transplant.

The gene calls are TRBV6-6 and TRBJ1-3; D unclear. This CDR3 contains 13 residues. V lost 11 bases, J lost 0 bases, and 11 bases lay in between. Germline CDR1 is MNHNY and CDR2 is SVGAGI (reference sequence). CDR3 DNA: TGTGCCGCCTGCGGCGGCTCTGGAAACACCATATATTTT. Protein: CAACGGSGNTIYF.

This clonotype was detected ten times or more. The J gene is TRBJ2-3, the V gene TRBV20-1, with a tentative D call TRBD2 (7 bases). Germline assignment: CDR1 DFQATT and CDR2 SNEGSKA (reference sequence). The V end lost 6 bases, the J end lost 7 bases, and 23 bases lay between the germline ends. This CDR3 spans 15 amino acids. The CDR3 reads CSAGGASVDGHTQYF. The CDR3 region has the DNA TGCAGTGCGGGGGGGGCTAGCGTGGACGGACATACGCAGTATTTT.

V is TRBV7-9 and J is TRBJ1-1; D unclear. The CDR3 contains 14 residues. Germline V gene sequence: CDR1 SEHNR, CDR2 FQNEAQ (reference sequence). V dropped 4 bases and J dropped 0 bases, with 9 bases sitting between them. The CDR3 is CASSSLTLNTEAFF. For the CDR3, the DNA is TGTGCCAGCAGCTCCTTGACTCTGAACACTGAAGCTTTCTTT.

The chain employs TRBV7-3 and TRBJ2-5, with TRBD2 matching 10 bases. The CDR3 totals 17 residues. Germline V lookup: CDR1 SGHTA, CDR2 FQGTGA. Unmatched junction bases numbered 14, after V lost 5 bases and J lost 5 bases. CDR3 sequence: CASSPPRLAGVGETQYF. The CDR3 region has the DNA TGTGCCAGCAGCCCGCCCCGGCTAGCGGGAGTAGGGGAGACCCAGTACTTC.

J is TRBJ1-1 and V is TRBV27, with a possible D match to TRBD1 (6 bases). Germline V CDR1 and CDR2: MNHEY, SMNVEV (reference sequence). The V end lost 10 bases, the J end lost 0 bases, and 15 bases lay between the germline ends. This CDR3 region has 14 residues. The CDR3 sequence is CATRDIVLNTEAFF. As DNA, the CDR3 is TGTGCCACCCGGGACATAGTTTTGAACACTGAAGCTTTCTTT.

This clonotype was recorded a few times. The chain recombines TRBV10-3 with TRBJ1-1; D gene ambiguous. The V end was cut by 2 bases, the J end by 5 bases, with 12 bases between. Germline lookup yields CDR1 ENHRY and CDR2 SYGVKD. The CDR3 consists of 14 residues. DNA of the CDR3: TGTGCCATCAGTGAGGCCCCGGGATGGACTGAAGCTTTCTTT. Translation gives CAISEAPGWTEAFF.

This clonotype was recorded once. This chain links TRBV7-3 with TRBJ2-1, with 9 bases identical to TRBD1. The trim removed 5 bases at V and 7 bases at J, leaving 12 bases unmatched. The CDR3 is made up of 16 amino acids. Germline V gene lookup returns CDR1 SGHTA and CDR2 FQGTGA. CDR3 DNA: TGTGCCAGCAGCGTACAACCCGGGACAGGGAGGAATGAGCAGTTCTTC. This encodes CASSVQPGTGRNEQFF.

The V gene is TRBV12-3 or TRBV12-4, the J gene TRBJ2-5; D gene ambiguous. Trimming removed 5 bases from V and 0 bases from J, with 10 bases in between. The CDR3 spans 14 residues. CDR3 residues: CASSAGMYQETQYF. CDR3 bases: TGTGCCAGCAGTGCCGGCATGTACCAAGAGACCCAGTACTTC.

The sample holds many counts of this clonotype. The chain employs TRBV7-8 and TRBJ2-3, with D perhaps TRBD1 (6 bases). Per germline, CDR1 SGHVS and CDR2 FQNEAQ. Trimming took off 0 bases at V and 4 bases at J, with 8 bases between the two ends. The CDR3 covers 14 residues. The CDR3 bases are TGTGCCAGCAGCTTAGCGGACAGCTCAGATACGCAGTATTTT. It encodes CASSLADSSDTQYF.

The rearrangement joins TRBV7-2 to TRBJ2-4; D is perhaps TRBD1 or TRBD2 (5 bases each). The CDR3 runs to 14 residues. Looked up from germline, CDR1 is SGHTA and CDR2 is FQGNSA. V was clipped by 2 bases and J by 9 bases, with 14 bases between them. Written as DNA, the CDR3 is TGTGCCAGCAGCTTATTTACCTCCGGGGCCATTCAGTACTTC. This encodes CASSLFTSGAIQYF.

This clonotype has a count of ten or more. The chain uses TRBV6-5 and TRBJ2-2; D unresolved. The ends were cut back, 4 bases at V and 2 bases at J, with 14 bases in the middle. CDR1 and CDR2 (germline): MNHEY, SVGAGI. The CDR3 contains 16 residues. The CDR3 loop reads CASSSQGAPNTGELFF. For the CDR3, the DNA is TGTGCCAGCAGTTCCCAAGGAGCTCCTAACACCGGGGAGCTGTTTTTT.

This clonotype occurred many times. The CDR3 DNA reads as TGTGCCAGCAGCCAACCTTACGGGACAGGGGTCTACGAGCAGTACTTC. Protein sequence: CASSQPYGTGVYEQYF. This rearrangement joins TRBV14 to TRBJ2-7; 10 nucleotides agree with TRBD1. J gave up 3 bases and V 2 bases, and 7 bases lay outside the gene matches. Germline V gene data show CDR1 as SGHDN and CDR2 as FVKESK. CDR3 length equals 16 residues. Together with reference TRBV14 and TRBJ2-7, the CDR3 gives the full variable domain: EAGVTQFPSHSVIEKGQTVTLRCDPISGHDNLYWYRRVMGKEIKFLLHFVKESKQDESGMPNNRFLAERTGGTYSTLKVQPAELEDSGVYFCASSQPYGTGVYEQYFGPGTRLTVT.

This chain connects TRBV27 to TRBJ2-7, with 9 bases lining up with TRBD1. The germline CDR1 and CDR2 sequences are MNHEY and SMNVEV (reference sequence). The CDR3 is made up of 15 amino acids. V trimming: 5 bases; J trimming: 3 bases; junction bases outside the gene matches: 8. The CDR3 here is CASSNTGQGLYEQYF. In DNA form, the CDR3 reads TGTGCCAGCAGTAATACGGGACAGGGTCTCTACGAGCAGTACTTC.

This clonotype was seen many times. The V gene is TRBV7-9, the J gene TRBJ2-7, with D possibly matching TRBD1 (6 bases). V was cut by 3 bases and J by 5 bases, with 14 bases left in between. Germline V gene sequence: CDR1 SEHNR, CDR2 FQNEAQ (reference sequence). The CDR3 runs to 14 residues. In DNA, the CDR3 is TGTGCCAGCAGCTTTGGGGGCGACCTTGACGAGCAGTACTTC. Its translation: CASSFGGDLDEQYF.

Many counts were recorded for this clonotype. The chain has TRBV5-1 and TRBJ2-3, with 7 bases identical to TRBD2. The CDR3 spans 15 residues. Trimming took 4 bases from V and 4 from J; bases not matched to a gene: 9. In germline, CDR1 is SGHRS, CDR2 YFSETQ. CDR3 loop: CASSTAGVRADTQYF. As DNA, the CDR3 is TGCGCCAGCAGCACCGCGGGAGTTCGGGCAGATACGCAGTATTTT.

This chain connects TRBV11-3 to TRBJ2-1; 8 nucleotides match TRBD1. The CDR3 has 14 residues. V lost 6 bases, J lost 6 bases, and 7 bases stayed unmatched. Germline V gives CDR1 SGHNT, CDR2 YENEEA. CDR3 bases: TGTGCCAGCAGTCCCAGGGGGCTGGTCAATGAGCAGTTCTTC. Translating it yields CASSPRGLVNEQFF.

The chain joins TRBV29-1 to TRBJ2-1; 7 nucleotides align to TRBD2. The CDR3 is 14 residues long. CDR1 is SQVTM, CDR2 ANQGSEA, per germline. After removal of 1 base from V and 6 bases from J, the junction contained 6 bases not matched to a gene. CDR3 amino acids: CSVEGGWTSNEQFF. The CDR3 nucleotides read TGCAGCGTTGAAGGGGGGTGGACTAGCAATGAGCAGTTCTTC.

This clonotype has a handful of counts. This rearrangement joins TRBV4-1 to TRBJ1-6; TRBD1 is a possible D gene (5 bases). The V and J ends lost 4 bases and 5 bases respectively, with 9 bases between them. The CDR3 extends over 14 amino acids. Germline values: CDR1 MGHRA, CDR2 YSYEKL. CDR3 sequence (DNA): TGCGCCAGCAGCCGGGGGGTTAATAATTCACCCCTCCACTTT. Its translation: CASSRGVNNSPLHF.

This clonotype was seen more than once but under ten times. This rearrangement joins TRBV29-1 to TRBJ2-3; D is uncertain. Germline CDR1 reads SQVTM; CDR2 reads ANQGSEA. V was trimmed by 3 bases and J by 3 bases, leaving 7 bases between them. The CDR3 runs to 12 residues. For the CDR3, the DNA is TGCAGCGTTGAGATACGGACAGATACGCAGTATTTT. Its translation is CSVEIRTDTQYF.

The rearrangement uses TRBV7-3 and TRBJ2-1; 12 bases map to TRBD2. J lost 9 bases, V lost 5 bases, and 8 bases had no gene match. The CDR3 loop spans 15 amino acids. From germline, CDR1 is SGHTA and CDR2 FQGTGA. The CDR3 loop is CASSPRLAGVAEQFF. For the CDR3, the DNA is TGTGCCAGCAGCCCTAGACTAGCGGGAGTTGCTGAGCAGTTCTTC.

This clonotype was counted between two and nine times. The chain carries TRBV20-1 and TRBJ2-3; 15 bases agree with TRBD2. V lost 6 bases and J lost 5; bases outside the gene matches: 3. The CDR3 sequence is 14 residues long. In germline, CDR1 is DFQATT, CDR2 SNEGSKA (reference sequence). The CDR3 DNA reads TGCAGTGCGGGGACTAGCGGGAGGATAGATACGCAGTATTTT. Translated: CSAGTSGRIDTQYF.

V gene TRBV7-2 combines with J gene TRBJ2-7; 9 bases align to TRBD1. The trim removed 5 bases at V and 6 bases at J, leaving 8 bases unmatched. The CDR3 is made up of 14 amino acids. In germline, CDR1 is SGHTA, CDR2 FQGNSA. The CDR3 sequence: CASSPRDRVPEQYF. The CDR3 coding sequence is TGTGCCAGCAGCCCCCGGGACAGGGTGCCCGAGCAGTACTTC. The full variable domain, its missing parts supplied by reference TRBV7-2 and TRBJ2-7, is GAGVSQSPSNKVTEKGKDVELRCDPISGHTALYWYRQSLGQGLEFLIYFQGNSAPDKSGLPSDRFSAERTGGSVSTLTIQRTQQEDSAVYLCASSPRDRVPEQYFGPGTRLTVT.

This clonotype was counted between two and nine times. The chain has TRBV5-4 and TRBJ2-3, with no clear D. The V gene lost 0 bases and the J gene lost 3 bases, with 11 bases spanning the gap. This CDR3 is built from 15 residues. Germline V gene data show CDR1 as SGHNT and CDR2 as YYREEE (reference sequence). The CDR3 DNA sequence: TGTGCCAGCAGCTTGGCAGTTGCGACGACAGATACGCAGTATTTT. It translates to CASSLAVATTDTQYF. Filled out from reference TRBV5-4 and TRBJ2-3, the complete variable domain reads ETGVTQSPTHLIKTRGQQVTLRCSSQSGHNTVSWYQQALGQGPQFIFQYYREEENGRGNFPPRFSGLQFPNYSSELNVNALELDDSALYLCASSLAVATTDTQYFGPGTRLTVL.

V and J are TRBV7-9 and TRBJ2-5; D remains ambiguous. Trimming shortened V by 5 bases and J by 0 bases, and 10 bases separated the two germline ends. CDR1 is SEHNR, CDR2 FQNEAQ, per germline (reference sequence). The CDR3 sequence is 14 residues long. CDR3 amino acids: CASSRGRDQETQYF. The CDR3 DNA follows: TGTGCCAGCAGCCGCGGACGGGACCAAGAGACCCAGTACTTC.

This clonotype was observed many times. The chain carries TRBV6-1 and TRBJ2-7, with 9 bases aligning to TRBD1. Per germline, CDR1 MNHNS and CDR2 SASEGT. This CDR3 spans 14 amino acids. V gave up 1 base and J gave up 6 bases; unmatched junction bases: 4. CDR3 DNA sequence: TGTGCCAGCAGTGAAGGGACAGGGGACCCCGAGCAGTACTTC. Residues: CASSEGTGDPEQYF.

There are many counts of this clonotype. The chain recombines TRBV10-3 with TRBJ2-5; weak D call: TRBD2 (6 bases). Germline assignment: CDR1 ENHRY and CDR2 SYGVKD. This CDR3 is built from 15 residues. The V end was cut by 3 bases, the J end by 1 base, with 12 bases between. CDR3 nucleotides: TGTGCCATCAGTGAAGTTGTAGCGGTCCAAGAGACCCAGTACTTC. Amino acids: CAISEVVAVQETQYF.

Ten or more counts support this clonotype. This chain links TRBV3-1 with TRBJ2-5; the D gene is possibly TRBD2 (5 bases). The CDR3 contains 15 residues. Trimming pared 8 bases from V and 5 bases from J, leaving 21 bases between. Per germline, CDR1 LGHDT and CDR2 YNNKEL (reference sequence). This CDR3 reads CASQQWAPTGETQYF. In DNA, the CDR3 is TGTGCCAGCCAACAGTGGGCACCCACGGGGGAGACCCAGTACTTC.